The present T cell receptor (beta chain) was sequenced within a study of shared clonotypes between healthy human individuals (dated by TCRdb to the early 2020s). Regarding the study in general: A couple of women and a few men aged 18 to 49 years were included in the cohort. Per donor, three plates each were used for CD4 naive and CD4 memory, two for CD8 naive, and one for CD8 memory. To estimate repertoire size and how much clonotypes are shared between individuals, the study performed deep sequencing of blood TCR repertoires from about five healthy adults. Libraries were prepared and TCR repertoires were sequenced by different laboratories using diverse techniques, in order to increase sequencing depth and limit assay-specific biases. Leukapheresis yielded between about 0.94 and 10 billion PBMCs per donor.

Trimming accounts for 0 bases at V and 7 bases at J, while the number of junction bases matched to no gene is 6. The CDR3 measures 16 amino acids from cysteine to phenylalanine. Only the CDR3 portion is preserved as DNA: 48 bases, with reading frame beginning at the first base. Sequences ENHRY (CDR1) and SYGVKD (CDR2) are obtained from the germline V gene. CD8 naive samples were obtained by positive selection for CCR7 among CD45RO-negative cells, yielding a CD45RA+CCR7+ population from which TemRA cells were excluded. The donors were healthy, HIV-negative adults who had no recently reported acute infections or vaccinations. Every donor was a Caucasian adult residing in Nashville, Tennessee, USA. After blood collection by leukapheresis, PBMCs were isolated using Ficoll-Histopaque density gradient centrifugation and then cryopreserved in the vapor phase of liquid nitrogen. Purity and quantity of every magnetically sorted T cell population were checked by analytical flow cytometry. Genomic DNA was isolated from every sorted fraction and measured by UV absorbance on a Nanodrop 2000c.

The paper's findings and limits, for the study overall: Sampling was restricted to blood, and TCR repertoires in tissue are likely to differ from TCR repertoires in blood. Sharing across a handful of donors was observed for about 5% of naive CD4, about 3.2% of naive CD8, 2.3% of memory CD4, and around 0.4% of memory CD8 clonotypes. Estimated clonotype richness was generally larger for naive than for memory subsets. Pairwise subsampling led to the expectation that sequencing depth would affect the degree of clonotype sharing among donors. Incomplete sequencing was indicated by rarefaction of sorted-subset datasets, despite the large sequencing depth. Higher generation probabilities were observed for clonotypes shared by all four sorted-subset donors than for non-shared clonotypes. Because the study included only a small number of donors, the genetic and exposure-history diversity represented was limited.

Concerning this clone itself: Its cognate antigen has yet to be identified. No base quality information exists; no much larger clone differs at one position.

Using the deep immunoSEQ assay, TCR CDR3 regions were amplified from genomic DNA by multiplex PCR. Extracted genomic DNA from each cell subset was spread evenly across all wells of several immunoSEQ 96-well plates, with each plate serving as a replicate. Each replicate PCR for sorted subsets received about 180 ng genomic DNA, equal to about 30,000 T cell genomes. Purified libraries were measured with a Qubit 3.0 fluorometer, size-checked on a Bioanalyzer 2100, and measured again with the KAPA Library Quantification kit. Each immunoSEQ 96-well plate was sequenced on its own single-read 150-cycle Illumina NextSeq 550 flow cell. Per the authors' processing: Because the immunoSEQ output held only junctional sequences and lacked quality scores, the filtering could not match the filtering applied to full-length reads. To assign V/J genes and CDR3, sequences were annotated against IMGT germline references using PyIR, a Python wrapper for IgBLAST v1.9. Reads were filtered out if the reads had weak V/J assignments (E-value above 1e-6), no CDR3, stop codons, out-of-frame junctions, or ambiguous translated residues. V3J clonotypes were defined by identical inferred V gene, J gene, and CDR3 amino acid sequence. To compute the percentage overlap between repertoires, the number of shared unique clonotypes was divided by the size of the smaller repertoire. Richness of each repertoire was evaluated using RTK rarefaction, the Chao1 estimator, and Recon v2.1 estimates of unobserved clonotypes. Generation probabilities for all TCRbeta clonotypes obtained by the gDNA method from a handful of donors were computed using OLGA. Entries here come from immuneACCESS through TCRdb and include only in-frame sequences with V and J called. Some clones fail to appear in such tables; in the studies checked, an unresolved V gene covers under half of the shortfall, and the cause of the remainder is unknown. V and J calls and clone size are as listed in that table; D and trimming were resolved from the DNA. In this sample the table shows about 2.1 million clones, 85% to 95% of which occur a single time. More than 1.5% of the sample is held by the ten biggest clonotypes.

The clonotype originates from a man younger than 35 in good health. Some clones in this sample may be carry-over from other donors' samples. The chain employs TRBV10-3 and TRBJ2-1, and TRBD2 aligns with 10 junction nucleotides. Input material: naive CD8+ T cells from PBMCs. The cell subset or site label of this sample denotes: CD45RA+CCR7+. The CDR3 protein is CAISESELAGTNEQFF. The nucleotides are TGTGCCATCAGTGAGTCCGAACTAGCGGGGACAAATGAGCAGTTCTTC.